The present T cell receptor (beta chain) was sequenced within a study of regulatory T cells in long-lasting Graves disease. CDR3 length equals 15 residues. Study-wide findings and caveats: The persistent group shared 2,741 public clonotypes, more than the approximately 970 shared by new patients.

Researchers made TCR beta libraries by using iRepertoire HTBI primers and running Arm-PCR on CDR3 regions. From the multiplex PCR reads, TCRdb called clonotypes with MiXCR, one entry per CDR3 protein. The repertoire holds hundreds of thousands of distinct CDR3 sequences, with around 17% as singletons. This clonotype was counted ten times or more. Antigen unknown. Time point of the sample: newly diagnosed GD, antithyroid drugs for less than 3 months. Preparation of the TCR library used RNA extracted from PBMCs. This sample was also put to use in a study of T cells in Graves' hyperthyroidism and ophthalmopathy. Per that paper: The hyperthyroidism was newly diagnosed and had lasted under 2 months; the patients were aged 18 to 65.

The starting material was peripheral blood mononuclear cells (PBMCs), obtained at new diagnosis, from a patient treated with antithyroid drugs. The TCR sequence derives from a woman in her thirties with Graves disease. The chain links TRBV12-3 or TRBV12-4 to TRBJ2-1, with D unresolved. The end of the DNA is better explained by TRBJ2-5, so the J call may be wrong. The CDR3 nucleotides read TGTGCCAGCAGTAAGTTGCCTGCCGGACAAGAGACCCAGTACTTC. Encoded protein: CASSKLPAGQETQYF.